This TCR beta chain derives from a study of blood T cell repertoires in COVID-19. Whole-study context: Spain, Italy and the United States supplied samples that represented acute and convalescent COVID-19. Nucleic acid was either cDNA or gDNA, and it came from T cells, B-cell-depleted T cells, or PBMCs.

The germline V gene has CDR1 SGHDN and CDR2 FVKESK. This CDR3 contains 18 residues. The V and J ends lost 5 bases and 4 bases, in that order; junction bases with no gene match: 16. Original analysis: Amplifying reference gene primers gave estimates of nucleated cell counts. Data came from immunoSEQ multiplex PCR; TCRdb stores just in-frame clones and leaves some out. For V, J and clone size, that table is used; D and trimming come from the DNA. The top ten clones hold 27% of a sample with about 200,000 clones, roughly 84% of them seen once. The source material was peripheral blood. The V and J genes are TRBV14 and TRBJ2-3; 9 bases are a match to TRBD2. The clonotype originates from a man aged 40-49 years with acute or convalescent COVID-19. The CDR3: CASSYEHSGRGSADTQYF. In DNA form, the CDR3 reads TGTGCCAGCAGCTATGAGCATAGCGGGAGAGGATCTGCAGATACGCAGTATTTT.